This T cell receptor (beta chain) was observed in a study of blood T cell repertoires in COVID-19 (TCRdb year 2020). Regarding the research as a whole: Collaborator samples came from the United States, Italy and Spain and covered acute and convalescent phases of COVID-19. The prospective study material was composed of cDNA or gDNA derived from T cells, B-cell-depleted T cells, or PBMCs. The dataset comprised deeply sampled blood TCRbeta repertoires from subjects exposed to, actively infected with, or recovered from COVID-19. The repertoires were released in a freely available public database meant as a resource for research on the immune response to SARS-CoV-2. Samples came from the ongoing ImmuneRACE study (first 160 participants) plus 1,254 subjects from 6 global collaborators. A de-identified subject ID, COVID-19 status, age in years and sex were almost always included in the sample metadata. HLA class I and class II types, where available, came from metadata supplied by the sample provider rather than from assay-based typing.

As for this clone: Its antigen has not been determined. No clone much larger than this one lies a single base away; base qualities are absent.

TCRbeta CDR3 regions were amplified from genomic DNA by means of the immunoSEQ Assay, a bias-controlled multiplex PCR. On the study's bioinformatics: Nucleated cell counts per sample were estimated from amplification of reference gene primers within the assay. To quantify the absolute abundance of each unique TCRbeta CDR3 rearrangement, sequence reads were collapsed and filtered. For each sample, productive Simpson clonality was calculated by taking the square root of Simpson's diversity index across productive rearrangements. The immuneACCESS repertoire file appears here via TCRdb, limited to in-frame rearrangements. These files lack a portion of the clones; in checked studies, under half of the deficit traces to unresolved V genes, and the cause of the others is not known. The V and J calls and clone size were taken over from that table, and D and trimming were inferred from the DNA. In this sample the table shows 130,000 to 150,000 clones, 88% of which occur a single time. Jointly, the top ten make up about 2% of the sample.

Collaborating institutions collected whole blood in K2EDTA tubes following their own protocols. Collaborator samples were shipped for TCRbeta analysis as frozen whole blood, isolated PBMCs, or DNA extracted from either sample type. From the germline V gene (reference sequence), CDR1 is LNHDA and CDR2 is SQIVND. The CDR3 covers 13 residues, taking in both the cysteine and the phenylalanine. Just the 39-base CDR3 DNA is kept, in frame starting at base 1. Between the V and J ends, shortened by 1 base and 7 bases respectively, the junction contains 11 bases. What the authors observed across the whole study: The amount of clinical and demographic metadata varied by source and participant and was provided uncurated.

This clonotype originated in a human donor in a cohort sampled during active COVID-19. Input material: peripheral blood. The chain is encoded by TRBV19 joined to TRBJ2-7; TRBD2 is perhaps the D gene, given 6 matching bases. At the DNA level, the sequence is TGTGCCAGTAGTATAGTGTCCGGGGGAGAGCAGTACTTC. This encodes CASSIVSGGEQYF.